This T cell receptor (beta chain) was obtained from a study of OX40 agonist ivuxolimab in advanced cancers. Generated by immunoSEQ multiplex PCR, the TCRdb table keeps only in-frame clones and is missing some. Of about 35,000 clones in the sample, over 80% are singletons; the top ten hold approximately 1.8%. Study outcomes and limitations: At doses 0.1 to 3.0 mg/kg, CD4+ and CD8+ clones expanded.

Trimming cost V 6 bases and J 0 bases; bases outside gene matches: 11. CDR1 and CDR2 from the germline V gene are KGHSH and LQKENI. This CDR3 comprises 18 residues. As to this clone: The antigen is undetermined.

Sequencing was performed on CD4+ or CD8+ T cells sorted from blood, taken in a trial of the OX40 agonist ivuxolimab. The clonotype was recovered from an adult with an advanced solid tumor such as melanoma, head and neck, liver or kidney cancer. The chain carries TRBV18 and TRBJ2-6; 7 bases fit TRBD1. CDR3 bases: TGTGCCAGCTCCCAATCGGGACAGATCCTCTCTGGGGCCAACGTCCTGACTTTC. Translating gives CASSQSGQILSGANVLTF.